These 18 T cell receptor beta chains were sequenced from one sample in a study of spatial heterogeneity in lung cancer. TCRdb re-derived calls from the 5' RACE reads in MiXCR, one entry per CDR3 protein. Of tens of thousands of distinct CDR3 sequences listed, approximately 20% are singletons. Described time point: sample taken at primary tumor resection. Whole RNA obtained from tumor, nontumor lung or frozen PBMC underwent sequencing without sorting. The sequencing here drew on PBMCs, taken at surgery. The receptors were sampled from a male donor with early-stage non-small cell lung cancer.

This clonotype was counted many times. The chain carries TRBV7-9 and TRBJ1-4, with 9 bases identical to TRBD1. Unmatched junction bases numbered 8, after V lost 4 bases and J lost 8 bases. The CDR3 contains 15 residues. Germline lookup yields CDR1 SEHNR and CDR2 FQNEAQ (reference sequence). The CDR3 coding sequence is TGTGCCAGCAGCTCCCCGACAGGGGGAGGGGAAAAACTGTTTTTT. Its translation is CASSSPTGGGEKLFF. The entire variable domain, with the rest obtained from reference TRBV7-9 and TRBJ1-4, is as follows: DTGVSQNPRHKITKRGQNVTFRCDPISEHNRLYWYRQTLGQGPEFLTYFQNEAQLEKSRLLSDRFSAERPKGSFSTLEIQRTEQGDSAMYLCASSSPTGGGEKLFFGSGTQLSVL.

There are a few counts of this clonotype. The rearrangement uses TRBV25-1 and TRBJ1-2; D may be TRBD1 (6 bases). The CDR3 has 12 residues. The germline V and J ends were trimmed by 9 bases and 5 bases, with 13 bases remaining between them. CDR1 MGHDK and CDR2 SYGVNS come from the germline V gene. The chain's CDR3 is CASQQGDYGYTF. As DNA, the CDR3 is TGTGCCAGTCAACAGGGAGATTATGGCTACACCTTC.

This clonotype showed up just a few times. V is TRBV6-1 and J is TRBJ1-5; tentatively, D is TRBD1 (5 bases). In germline, CDR1 is MNHNS, CDR2 SASEGT. The CDR3 consists of 16 residues. Deletions cut 3 bases from V and 3 bases from J, with 15 bases between. CDR3 sequence: CASSDFWGGVNQPQHF. As DNA, the CDR3 is TGTGCCAGCAGTGATTTTTGGGGGGGGGTCAATCAGCCCCAGCATTTT.

About this clonotype itself: Relative to the germline gene, one junction end is altered; a read error may explain this. The chain carries TRBV2 and TRBJ2-3, with D perhaps TRBD1 or TRBD2 (5 bases each). Germline CDR1 SNHLY, CDR2 FYNNEI. This CDR3 has 15 amino acids. The CDR3 nucleotides read TGTGTCAGCACCCAACGCCGGGGCAGCACAGATACGCAGTATTTT. It is translated as CVSTQRRGSTDTQYF. The whole variable domain, filled in from reference TRBV2 and TRBJ2-3, reads EPEVTQTPSHQVTQMGQEVILRCVPISNHLYFYWYRQILGQKVEFLVSFYNNEISEKSEIFDDQFSVERPDGSNFTLKIRSTKLEDSAMYFCVSTQRRGSTDTQYFGPGTRLTVL.

This clonotype came up a few times. V and J are TRBV10-3 and TRBJ2-5; D might be TRBD2 (6 bases). This CDR3 contains 13 residues. The V gene lost 4 bases and the J gene lost 4 bases, with 10 bases spanning the gap. Germline V gene lookup returns CDR1 ENHRY and CDR2 SYGVKD. In DNA, the CDR3 is TGTGCCATCAGTGCGGGGGAAAGAGAGACCCAGTACTTC. As protein: CAISAGERETQYF.

This clonotype was counted many times. The chain couples TRBV19 to TRBJ2-4; D gene unclear. Germline loops: CDR1 LNHDA, CDR2 SQIVND (reference sequence). The CDR3 has 14 amino acids. Trimming left V 5 bases short and J 0 bases short, with 8 bases between. The CDR3 is CASSPQRAKNIQYF. The CDR3 DNA follows: TGTGCCAGTAGTCCCCAGAGAGCCAAAAACATTCAGTACTTC.

The table lists this clonotype with a few counts. The rearrangement uses TRBV9 and TRBJ2-1; 9 bases fit TRBD2. Germline CDR1 SGDLS, CDR2 YYNGEE. Trimming at V came to 0 bases and at J to 4 bases, leaving 2 bases not matched to a gene. The CDR3 extends over 15 amino acids. The chain's CDR3 is CASSVELAGYNEQFF. In nucleotides, the CDR3 is TGTGCCAGCAGCGTAGAGCTAGCGGGGTACAATGAGCAGTTCTTC.

This clonotype qualifies as medium-sized. The chain carries TRBV4-3 and TRBJ1-2, with no clear D. The CDR3 loop spans 14 amino acids. V was shortened by 0 bases and J by 0 bases, with 5 bases between the two germline ends. Germline CDR1 LGHNA, CDR2 YSLEER. The CDR3 is CASSQEPTNYGYTF. The CDR3, as DNA: TGCGCCAGCAGCCAAGAGCCGACTAACTATGGCTACACCTTC.

There are many counts of this clonotype. The V and J genes are TRBV5-8 and TRBJ2-5, with D perhaps TRBD1 or TRBD2 (5 bases each). CDR3 length equals 16 residues. The germline CDR1 and CDR2 sequences are SGHTS and YDEGEE. The V end was cut by 7 bases, the J end by 5 bases, with 24 bases between. CDR3 sequence (DNA): TGTGCCAGCCTGAATAGGGACCTTATAGCCGAGGAGACCCAGTACTTC. Residues: CASLNRDLIAEETQYF.

This clonotype has only a few counts. The chain combines TRBV19 with TRBJ1-5; perhaps TRBD1 as D (5 bases). Germline CDR1 and CDR2: LNHDA and SQIVND (reference sequence). Trimming took off 4 bases at V and 0 bases at J, with 16 bases between the two ends. CDR3 length: 17 residues. CDR3 DNA: TGTGCCAGTAGTAGAAGGACACCCCCAACTAGCAATCAGCCCCAGCATTTT. Translation gives CASSRRTPPTSNQPQHF.

This sequence joins TRBV18 and TRBJ2-3; no clear D gene. The CDR3 is 11 amino acids. Trimming shortened V by 9 bases and J by 1 base, and 5 bases separated the two germline ends. The germline V gene encodes CDR1 KGHSH and CDR2 LQKENI. The CDR3 bases are TGTGCCAGTGAACGCACAGATACGCAGTATTTT. This gives the protein CASERTDTQYF. Looking up the rest from reference TRBV18 and TRBJ2-3 gives the full variable domain: NAGVMQNPRHLVRRRGQEARLRCSPMKGHSHVYWYRQLPEEGLKFMVYLQKENIIDESGMPKERFSAEFPKEGPSILRIQQVVRGDSAAYFCASERTDTQYFGPGTRLTVL.

This clonotype was counted a few times. This rearrangement joins TRBV21-1 to TRBJ2-5; the table gives TRBD1 as D, unverified against the DNA. TRBV21-1 is a pseudogene locus. The CDR3 has 21 residues. CDR3 sequence reads: CASSKITLRDRVPVIQETQYF. CDR3 nucleotides: TGTGCCAGCAGCAAAATTACCCTCCGAGACAGGGTCCCTGTCATACAAGAGACCCAGTACTTC.

The CDR3 is CASSPTPARAANTGELFF. The DNA for the CDR3 is TGTGCCAGCAGCCCAACACCGGCCAGGGCAGCGAACACCGGGGAGCTGTTTTTT. The gene calls are TRBV7-3 and TRBJ2-2; the D gene is possibly TRBD1 (5 bases). Per germline, CDR1 SGHTA and CDR2 FQGTGA. This CDR3 has 18 amino acids. The V and J ends lost 5 bases and 0 bases respectively, with 19 bases between them.

V usage is TRBV5-1 and J usage is TRBJ1-3; 9 positions agree with TRBD1. Trimming took 4 bases from V and 3 from J; bases not matched to a gene: 5. Germline V lookup: CDR1 SGHRS, CDR2 YFSETQ. The CDR3 length is 15 residues. As DNA, the CDR3 is TGCGCCAGCAGCCCGGACAGGGGATATGGAAACACCATATATTTT. This codes for CASSPDRGYGNTIYF. Supplemented by reference TRBV5-1 and TRBJ1-3, the full variable domain reads KAGVTQTPRYLIKTRGQQVTLSCSPISGHRSVSWYQQTPGQGLQFLFEYFSETQRNKGNFPGRFSGRQFSNSRSEMNVSTLELGDSALYLCASSPDRGYGNTIYFGEGSWLTVV.

This clonotype was seen more than once but under ten times. The rearrangement joins TRBV28 to TRBJ2-7; TRBD1 or TRBD2 may be the D gene (5 bases each). Germline V gene lookup returns CDR1 MDHEN and CDR2 SYDVKM. The CDR3 contains 15 residues. V lost 5 bases to trimming and J lost 0 bases, with 14 bases between them. The CDR3 loop reads CASSGSGQNSYEQYF. In DNA, the CDR3 is TGTGCCAGCAGTGGCTCGGGGCAAAACTCCTACGAGCAGTACTTC.

The CDR3 region is CASSSGTASGNTIYF. The CDR3 nucleotides read TGCGCCAGCAGCTCCGGGACAGCCTCTGGAAACACCATATATTTT. The V and J genes are TRBV5-1 and TRBJ1-3; 7 positions match TRBD1. The CDR3 extends over 15 amino acids. With 3 bases clipped from V and 0 bases from J, the junction kept 3 bases outside the gene matches. Looked up from germline, CDR1 is SGHRS and CDR2 is YFSETQ.

This clonotype has a handful of counts. This sequence joins TRBV3-1 and TRBJ1-1; tentative D call: TRBD1 (5 bases). Trimming left V 1 base short and J 4 bases short, with 7 bases between. The CDR3 spans 13 residues. CDR1 is LGHDT and CDR2 is YNNKEL in the germline V gene (reference sequence). The CDR3 region is CASSQGDGTEAFF. In nucleotides, the CDR3 is TGTGCCAGCAGCCAAGGGGACGGCACTGAAGCTTTCTTT.

This clonotype has a handful of counts. The rearrangement links TRBV7-6 to TRBJ2-7; 11 nucleotides match TRBD2. Germline loops: CDR1 SGHVS, CDR2 FNYEAQ. The CDR3 totals 15 residues. The V and J ends lost 5 bases and 5 bases, in that order; junction bases with no gene match: 8. The CDR3 DNA follows: TGTGCCAGCAGCCAACGACTAGCGGGGTATGACGAGCAGTACTTC. Translated, it gives CASSQRLAGYDEQYF.